Following are 2 T cell receptor beta chains from one sample sequenced in a study of CD8 T cells in ankylosing spondylitis. General study findings and limits: A TCR beta motif made of 7 to 9 highly homologous variants seemed typical of ankylosing spondylitis blood.

Which antigens these TCRs recognize remains unknown. TCRdb independently ran MiXCR on the 5' RACE reads; one entry per CDR3 protein. The data show approximately 400,000 distinct CDR3 sequences, roughly 26% seen once. Sequencing input: blood, either unsorted or a sorted T cell fraction (not recorded which). These TCRs come from a male donor with ankylosing spondylitis.

V and J are TRBV15 and TRBJ2-7; 7 nucleotides agree with TRBD1. V trimming: 6 bases; J trimming: 0 bases; junction bases outside the gene matches: 11. The germline V gene encodes CDR1 LNHNV and CDR2 YYDKDF (reference sequence). The CDR3 is 16 amino acids. CDR3 protein: CATRDLGGPSSYEQYF. DNA for the CDR3: TGTGCCACCAGGGACCTAGGGGGCCCTAGCTCCTACGAGCAGTACTTC.

The chain employs TRBV6-2 or TRBV6-3 and TRBJ2-1, with TRBD2 matching over 8 bases. The CDR3 loop spans 16 amino acids. The J segment lost 6 bases and the V segment lost 5 bases, leaving 12 bases of the junction unmatched. Germline CDR1 is MNHEY and CDR2 is SVGEGT. The CDR3 sequence is CASSVPRAGVGNEQFF. CDR3 nucleotides: TGTGCCAGCAGTGTCCCCCGAGCGGGAGTGGGCAATGAGCAGTTCTTC.